Below are 22 T cell receptor beta chains sequenced from a single sample in a study of identical twins. A single record per CDR3 protein comes from TCRdb applying MiXCR to the 5' RACE reads. The repertoire has a few hundred thousand distinct CDR3 sequences, over 5.5% of them found once; the top ten carry roughly 15%. This sample was shared with a second study, whose subject was T cells expressing NK-cell markers.

The sample comprised CD8+ T cells sorted from blood. Receptors originate from a woman between 18 and 29 years old in good health.

The chain uses TRBV5-1 and TRBJ2-6; perhaps D is TRBD1 or TRBD2 (6 bases each). This CDR3 is built from 19 residues. The germline CDR1 and CDR2 sequences are SGHRS and YFSETQ. V gave up 2 bases and J gave up 2 bases, with 20 bases separating them. CDR3 DNA sequence: TGCGCCAGCAGCTTCCCGGGGGCAGGGGACCTCACTGGGGCCAACGTCCTGACTTTC. It yields the protein CASSFPGAGDLTGANVLTF. Based on the CDR3 plus reference TRBV5-1 and TRBJ2-6, the full variable domain is KAGVTQTPRYLIKTRGQQVTLSCSPISGHRSVSWYQQTPGQGLQFLFEYFSETQRNKGNFPGRFSGRQFSNSRSEMNVSTLELGDSALYLCASSFPGAGDLTGANVLTFGAGSRLTVL.

This chain links TRBV7-3 with TRBJ2-5; 11 nucleotides align to TRBD2. J was trimmed by 5 bases and V by 5 bases; bases with no gene match: 7. Looked up from germline, CDR1 is SGHTA and CDR2 is FQGTGA. The CDR3 spans 15 residues. The CDR3 DNA reads TGTGCCAGCAGCAACCTAGCGGGGGGTTTGGAGACCCAGTACTTC. Its translation: CASSNLAGGLETQYF.

The chain links TRBV7-9 to TRBJ1-4; D unclear. V was cut by 5 bases and J by 5 bases, with 12 bases left in between. The CDR3 loop spans 14 amino acids. The V gene's germline CDR1 is SEHNR and CDR2 FQNEAQ (reference sequence). The CDR3 bases are TGTGCCAGCAGCCCCGGACTTCCAAATGAAAAACTGTTTTTT. Protein: CASSPGLPNEKLFF.

In this sample, this clonotype turned up a few times. The chain uses TRBV13 and TRBJ1-1; 8 nucleotides line up with TRBD1. Germline V gene lookup returns CDR1 PRHDT and CDR2 FYEKMQ (reference sequence). The CDR3 consists of 13 residues. The J segment lost 6 bases and the V segment lost 2 bases, leaving 2 bases of the junction unmatched. CDR3: CASSLSGGSEAFF. The CDR3 DNA reads TGTGCCAGCAGCTTATCAGGGGGCTCTGAAGCTTTCTTT.

V and J are TRBV4-2 and TRBJ2-3; TRBD2 matches 9 bases. Germline V CDR1 and CDR2: LGHNA, YNFKEQ. The CDR3 has 16 amino acids. The junction had 8 bases not matched to a gene; V was cut back by 1 base and J by 6 bases. The CDR3 is CASSQGLAGRQDTQYF. The CDR3 DNA reads TGTGCCAGCAGCCAAGGGCTAGCGGGACGGCAGGATACGCAGTATTTT.

The chain combines TRBV9 with TRBJ2-1, with D perhaps TRBD1 or TRBD2 (5 bases each). Germline V lookup: CDR1 SGDLS, CDR2 YYNGEE. The CDR3 consists of 13 residues. The ends were cut back, 0 bases at V and 15 bases at J, with 16 bases in the middle. The CDR3 nucleotides are TGTGCCAGCAGCGTAGATTTCGGGACCGAGGGGTTCTTC. Translating it yields CASSVDFGTEGFF.

This clonotype was detected many times. The V gene is TRBV18, the J gene TRBJ1-2, with D perhaps TRBD1 (6 bases). The CDR3 consists of 15 residues. V lost 3 bases and J 2 bases, leaving 13 bases between the germline ends. Germline lookup yields CDR1 KGHSH and CDR2 LQKENI. CDR3 region: CASSPWGASNYGYTF. DNA for the CDR3: TGTGCCAGCTCACCCTGGGGGGCCTCCAACTATGGCTACACCTTC.

This clonotype was observed a few times. This sequence joins TRBV9 and TRBJ1-4; 8 nucleotides align to TRBD1. Germline CDR1 reads SGDLS; CDR2 reads YYNGEE. The CDR3 spans 15 residues. V shed 3 bases and J 7 bases; nucleotides not matched to a gene: 8. The CDR3 region is CASSAQGALGEKLFF. DNA for the CDR3: TGTGCCAGCAGCGCGCAGGGGGCGCTGGGTGAAAAACTGTTTTTT.

This clonotype was detected a few times. This chain connects TRBV28 to TRBJ2-7, with D possibly TRBD2 on 5 matching bases. Germline lookup yields CDR1 MDHEN and CDR2 SYDVKM. V was cut by 6 bases and J by 3 bases, with 12 bases left in between. The CDR3 is made up of 13 amino acids. CDR3 DNA: TGTGCCAGCAGACACGGGGAAATCTACGAGCAGTACTTC. It encodes CASRHGEIYEQYF.

The chain links TRBV4-2 to TRBJ1-5; maybe TRBD1 (6 bases). V dropped 1 base and J dropped 4 bases, with 14 bases sitting between them. This CDR3 is 16 amino acids long. The germline V gene has CDR1 LGHNA and CDR2 YNFKEQ. CDR3 residues: CASSQVEEGGNQPQHF. CDR3 DNA sequence: TGTGCCAGCAGCCAAGTAGAGGAGGGGGGAAATCAGCCCCAGCATTTT.

CDR3 sequence (DNA): TGCAGCGTTGAAGGATCCGGGGGTTACTATGGCTACACCTTC. Protein sequence: CSVEGSGGYYGYTF. The chain joins TRBV29-1 to TRBJ1-2; D may be TRBD1 (5 bases). Germline values: CDR1 SQVTM, CDR2 ANQGSEA. The CDR3 covers 14 residues. V was trimmed by 1 base and J by 3 bases, leaving 12 bases between them.

This clonotype has ten or more counts. This chain connects TRBV6-6 to TRBJ2-3; D remains ambiguous. Trimming took 2 bases from V and 1 from J, leaving 4 bases between them. The CDR3 length is 13 residues. The germline CDR1 and CDR2 sequences are MNHNY and SVGAGI (reference sequence). CDR3: CASSYRGTDTQYF. The CDR3 DNA is TGTGCCAGCAGTTACAGGGGCACAGATACGCAGTATTTT.

This clonotype was counted only a few times. This chain connects TRBV7-9 to TRBJ2-5; the D gene is possibly TRBD2 (6 bases). In germline, CDR1 is SEHNR, CDR2 FQNEAQ (reference sequence). Trimming took off 6 bases at V and 7 bases at J, with 9 bases between the two ends. The CDR3 has 11 amino acids. DNA of the CDR3: TGTGCCAGCAGAATGGGGGGGACCCAGTACTTC. This encodes CASRMGGTQYF.

This clonotype was seen repeatedly, ten times or more. The chain couples TRBV7-3 to TRBJ2-1; 7 nucleotides agree with TRBD2. The ends lost 4 bases at V and 14 bases at J; junction bases unmatched: 11. The CDR3 loop spans 13 amino acids. Germline CDR1 reads SGHTA; CDR2 reads FQGTGA. The CDR3 region is CASSSSTGGSKFF. The CDR3 DNA follows: TGTGCCAGCAGCTCCTCGACGGGGGGAAGCAAGTTCTTC.

The chain recombines TRBV7-9 with TRBJ1-6; D unresolved. The CDR3 has 13 residues. CDR1 is SEHNR and CDR2 is FQNEAQ in the germline V gene (reference sequence). Trimming removed 5 bases from V and 6 bases from J, with 8 bases in between. CDR3 DNA: TGTGCCAGCAGCCCCATCGGTAATTCACCCCTCCACTTT. Translation: CASSPIGNSPLHF.

The sample holds many counts of this clonotype. This rearrangement joins TRBV27 to TRBJ2-1; TRBD2 matches at 8 bases. J gave up 3 bases and V 5 bases, and 6 bases lay outside the gene matches. Germline V lookup: CDR1 MNHEY, CDR2 SMNVEV (reference sequence). This CDR3 is built from 15 residues. The CDR3 here is CASSKSSGGYNEQFF. CDR3 nucleotide sequence: TGTGCCAGCAGTAAGTCCAGCGGGGGCTACAATGAGCAGTTCTTC.

In this sample, this clonotype turned up many times. The chain employs TRBV6-5 and TRBJ2-7; TRBD1 or TRBD2 may be the D gene (5 bases each). The CDR3 consists of 11 residues. V dropped 8 bases and J dropped 4 bases, with 9 bases sitting between them. CDR1 and CDR2 (germline): MNHEY, SVGAGI. The DNA of the CDR3 is TGTGCCAGCTTGAGGGGATACGAGCAGTACTTC. This translates into CASLRGYEQYF.

This clonotype was seen a few times. The chain uses TRBV6-5 and TRBJ1-3, with D unresolved. CDR3 size: 16 residues. V lost 2 bases, J lost 0 bases, and 11 bases lay in between. Per the germline V gene, CDR1 is MNHEY and CDR2 is SVGAGI. The CDR3 bases are TGTGCCAGCAGTTACGAGGCTCCGGACTCTGGAAACACCATATATTTT. As protein: CASSYEAPDSGNTIYF.

This clonotype has just a few counts. The V and J genes are TRBV4-1 and TRBJ2-7, with 7 bases aligning to TRBD1. In germline, CDR1 is MGHRA, CDR2 YSYEKL. V shed 1 base, J shed 3 bases, and the junction held 6 bases outside the gene matches. There are 15 residues in the CDR3. The CDR3 sequence is CASSQGDSSNYEQYF. The DNA for the CDR3 is TGCGCCAGCAGCCAAGGGGACAGCAGCAACTACGAGCAGTACTTC.

J is TRBJ2-7 and V is TRBV3-1, with D perhaps given as TRBD1 or TRBD2 (5 bases each). The V and J ends lost 0 bases and 7 bases respectively, with 16 bases between them. Germline values: CDR1 LGHDT, CDR2 YNNKEL (reference sequence). The CDR3 extends over 15 amino acids. The CDR3 DNA follows: TGTGCCAGCAGCCAAGAGGGTTCAGGGACGGAGGAGCAGTACTTC. Protein: CASSQEGSGTEEQYF.

The rearrangement uses TRBV27 and TRBJ2-7; 8 nucleotides line up with TRBD2. The CDR3 sequence is 13 residues long. The V and J ends lost 9 bases and 2 bases, in that order; junction bases with no gene match: 6. CDR1 and CDR2 from the germline V gene are MNHEY and SMNVEV (reference sequence). CDR3 coding DNA: TGTGCCAGTAGAGCGGGGGTGACCTACGAGCAGTACTTC. Its translation is CASRAGVTYEQYF.

There are a few counts of this clonotype. The chain links TRBV2 to TRBJ1-4; perhaps TRBD1 as D (5 bases). Germline V gives CDR1 SNHLY, CDR2 FYNNEI. The CDR3 length is 15 residues. V was cut by 7 bases and J by 8 bases, with 20 bases left in between. The CDR3 DNA sequence: TGTGCCAGCAACTTTAATCGGGGGTTCGACGAAAAACTGTTTTTT. Translating gives CASNFNRGFDEKLFF.